This T cell receptor beta chain was documented in a study of regulatory T cells in long-lasting Graves disease. In its sample, this clonotype was seen many times. As for time point: newly diagnosed GD, antithyroid drugs for less than 3 months. Construction of the TCR library relied on RNA isolated from PBMCs. Combining iRepertoire HTBI primers with Arm-PCR of CDR3 regions, the authors built TCR beta libraries. TCRdb re-called the multiplex PCR reads through MiXCR, storing one row per CDR3 protein. The table lists about 220,000 distinct CDR3 sequences, approximately 18% of them singletons. The same sample was also studied in work on T cells in Graves' hyperthyroidism and ophthalmopathy.

Sequenced here: peripheral blood mononuclear cells (PBMCs), sampled at new diagnosis, from a patient treated with antithyroid drugs. This sequence originates from a young woman with Graves disease.

As DNA, the CDR3 is TGTGCCAGCAGTTTAGGGGGGGGGGGGAGATACAATGAGCAGTTCTTC. Translating it yields CASSLGGGGRYNEQFF. The J gene is TRBJ2-1, the V gene TRBV12-3 or TRBV12-4; 7 bases match TRBD2. V was pared by 1 base and J by 4 bases, with 7 bases of the junction left unmatched. The CDR3 has 16 amino acids.